A selection of T cell receptor beta chains follows, all from one sample in a study of blood T cells in healthy people across ages. TCRdb passed the 5' RACE reads through MiXCR, listing each CDR3 protein once. The sample has some 1,800,000 distinct CDR3 sequences; approximately 39% are singletons. Source material: blood. The origin of the receptors is a human donor in good health. Each CDR3 is given with its conserved first and last residue. The order of the fields is D gene, J gene, CDR3 length, clone size, V gene, CDR3 protein, CDR3 DNA. A D gene is named only where the DNA matches it firmly. For some rows the clone size is stated as once, few or many, or as a class when expanded; others skip it.

d_gene: NA; j_gene: TRBJ2-3; len: 15; abundance: NA; v_gene: TRBV13; CDR3aa: CASSWGRSLRDTQYF; CDR3nt: TGTGCCAGCAGCTGGGGGAGATCGCTTCGGGATACGCAGTATTTT
d_gene: TRBD1; j_gene: TRBJ1-2; len: 15; abundance: few; v_gene: TRBV7-2; CDR3aa: CASSPVRTGTRGYTF; CDR3nt: TGTGCCAGCAGCCCCGTTAGGACAGGGACGAGAGGCTACACCTTC
d_gene: NA; j_gene: TRBJ1-2; len: 14; abundance: few; v_gene: TRBV7-2; CDR3aa: CASSLALKNYGYTF; CDR3nt: TGTGCCAGCAGCTTAGCTCTAAAGAACTATGGCTACACCTTC
d_gene: TRBD2; j_gene: TRBJ2-7; len: 14; abundance: many; v_gene: TRBV29-1; CDR3aa: CSVERTSGVSEQYF; CDR3nt: TGCAGCGTTGAAAGGACTAGCGGGGTCAGCGAGCAGTACTTC
d_gene: NA; j_gene: TRBJ1-2; len: 14; abundance: NA; v_gene: TRBV7-2; CDR3aa: CASSPNPSVWGYTF; CDR3nt: TGTGCCAGCAGCCCCAATCCGAGCGTGTGGGGCTACACCTTC
d_gene: NA; j_gene: TRBJ2-1; len: 16; abundance: NA; v_gene: TRBV27; CDR3aa: CASSPTQFAVNNEQFF; CDR3nt: TGTGCCAGCAGCCCTACGCAATTTGCGGTGAACAATGAGCAGTTCTTC
d_gene: TRBD1; j_gene: TRBJ1-2; len: 14; abundance: NA; v_gene: TRBV7-9; CDR3aa: CASSLTGSADGYTF; CDR3nt: TGTGCCAGCAGCTTGACAGGGAGTGCGGATGGCTACACCTTC
d_gene: TRBD1; j_gene: TRBJ2-1; len: 14; abundance: NA; v_gene: TRBV12-3/TRBV12-4; CDR3aa: CASSSDRKENEQFF; CDR3nt: TGTGCCAGCAGCTCGGACAGGAAGGAGAATGAGCAGTTCTTC
d_gene: NA; j_gene: TRBJ1-2; len: 13; abundance: once; v_gene: TRBV12-3/TRBV12-4; CDR3aa: CASSFDPVSGYTF; CDR3nt: TGTGCCAGCAGTTTTGATCCGGTTTCGGGCTACACCTTC
d_gene: NA; j_gene: TRBJ1-2; len: 16; abundance: few; v_gene: TRBV4-3; CDR3aa: CASSQEGGEANYGYTF; CDR3nt: TGCGCCAGCAGCCAAGAGGGAGGGGAAGCTAACTATGGCTACACCTTC
d_gene: NA; j_gene: TRBJ2-5; len: 15; abundance: few; v_gene: TRBV12-3/TRBV12-4; CDR3aa: CASSLAWGPQETQYF; CDR3nt: TGTGCCAGCAGTTTAGCATGGGGTCCCCAAGAGACCCAGTACTTC
d_gene: TRBD1; j_gene: TRBJ1-5; len: 15; abundance: NA; v_gene: TRBV10-3; CDR3aa: CAISGDRVSNQPQHF; CDR3nt: TGTGCCATCAGTGGGGACAGGGTATCCAATCAGCCCCAGCATTTT
d_gene: TRBD1; j_gene: TRBJ1-2; len: 13; abundance: NA; v_gene: TRBV20-1; CDR3aa: CSARTGFDYGYTF; CDR3nt: TGCAGTGCTCGGACAGGGTTTGACTATGGCTACACCTTC
d_gene: NA; j_gene: TRBJ2-7; len: 15; abundance: NA; v_gene: TRBV5-1; CDR3aa: CASSLERISSYEQYF; CDR3nt: TGCGCCAGCAGCTTGGAACGGATTAGCTCCTACGAGCAGTACTTC
d_gene: NA; j_gene: TRBJ2-7; len: 13; abundance: NA; v_gene: TRBV13; CDR3aa: CASSPRMVHEQYF; CDR3nt: TGTGCCAGCAGCCCCCGGATGGTACACGAGCAGTACTTC
d_gene: NA; j_gene: TRBJ1-1; len: 12; abundance: NA; v_gene: TRBV29-1; CDR3aa: CGVEGVNTEAFF; CDR3nt: TGCGGCGTTGAGGGAGTTAACACTGAAGCTTTCTTT
d_gene: NA; j_gene: TRBJ2-1; len: 15; abundance: many; v_gene: TRBV7-2; CDR3aa: CASSLASSSYNEQFF; CDR3nt: TGTGCCAGCAGCTTAGCGAGCAGCTCCTACAATGAGCAGTTCTTC
d_gene: NA; j_gene: TRBJ1-1; len: 15; abundance: NA; v_gene: TRBV11-1; CDR3aa: CASSLGQDWDTEAFF; CDR3nt: TGTGCCAGCAGCTTAGGGCAGGATTGGGACACTGAAGCTTTCTTT
d_gene: TRBD2; j_gene: TRBJ2-3; len: 14; abundance: NA; v_gene: TRBV10-3; CDR3aa: CATTGGANTDTQYF; CDR3nt: TGTGCCACCACCGGGGGGGCGAACACAGATACGCAGTATTTT
d_gene: NA; j_gene: TRBJ2-7; len: 14; abundance: once; v_gene: TRBV20-1; CDR3aa: CSARGIGQTYEQYF; CDR3nt: TGCAGTGCTAGAGGGATCGGACAAACCTACGAGCAGTACTTC
d_gene: NA; j_gene: TRBJ1-2; len: 13; abundance: few; v_gene: TRBV12-3/TRBV12-4; CDR3aa: CASTLTAPYGYTF; CDR3nt: TGTGCCAGCACTCTGACAGCGCCCTATGGCTACACCTTC
d_gene: TRBD1; j_gene: TRBJ2-7; len: 13; abundance: few; v_gene: TRBV2; CDR3aa: CASRLGQAGEQYF; CDR3nt: TGTGCCAGCAGATTGGGACAGGCGGGGGAGCAGTACTTC
d_gene: TRBD1; j_gene: TRBJ2-1; len: 16; abundance: NA; v_gene: TRBV5-1; CDR3aa: CASSLDRDRGPNEQFF; CDR3nt: TGCGCCAGCAGCTTGGACCGGGACAGGGGGCCCAATGAGCAGTTCTTC
d_gene: NA; j_gene: TRBJ2-1; len: 16; abundance: NA; v_gene: TRBV11-1; CDR3aa: CASSLVDTDSYNEQFF; CDR3nt: TGTGCCAGCAGCTTAGTAGACACAGACTCCTACAATGAGCAGTTCTTC
d_gene: TRBD1; j_gene: TRBJ1-2; len: 15; abundance: few; v_gene: TRBV2; CDR3aa: CASSADRGSEYGYTF; CDR3nt: TGTGCCAGCAGTGCCGACAGGGGATCGGAGTATGGCTACACCTTC
d_gene: NA; j_gene: TRBJ2-3; len: 16; abundance: NA; v_gene: TRBV9; CDR3aa: CASSPSLGGATDTQYF; CDR3nt: TGTGCCAGCAGCCCCTCTTTAGGGGGGGCAACAGATACGCAGTATTTT
d_gene: TRBD1; j_gene: TRBJ2-1; len: 16; abundance: NA; v_gene: TRBV4-1; CDR3aa: CASSQPTGGGGNEQFF; CDR3nt: TGCGCCAGCAGCCAACCGACAGGGGGTGGAGGCAATGAGCAGTTCTTC
d_gene: NA; j_gene: TRBJ2-7; len: 12; abundance: NA; v_gene: TRBV28; CDR3aa: CASSLRRDEQYF; CDR3nt: TGTGCCAGCAGCTTACGCAGGGACGAGCAGTACTTC
d_gene: NA; j_gene: TRBJ1-1; len: 11; abundance: few; v_gene: TRBV20-1; CDR3aa: CRSGGDTEAFF; CDR3nt: TGCAGGAGCGGGGGGGACACTGAAGCTTTCTTT
d_gene: NA; j_gene: TRBJ1-5; len: 14; abundance: NA; v_gene: TRBV20-1; CDR3aa: CSASLIDSNQPQHF; CDR3nt: TGCAGTGCATCCCTTATTGATAGCAATCAGCCCCAGCATTTT
d_gene: NA; j_gene: TRBJ2-7; len: 12; abundance: NA; v_gene: TRBV20-1; CDR3aa: CSARDGPNEQYF; CDR3nt: TGCAGCGCTAGGGACGGACCGAACGAGCAGTACTTC
d_gene: TRBD1; j_gene: TRBJ2-5; len: 12; abundance: NA; v_gene: TRBV29-1; CDR3aa: CSVDQGTEAQYF; CDR3nt: TGCAGCGTTGATCAGGGGACAGAGGCCCAGTACTTC
d_gene: NA; j_gene: TRBJ1-5; len: 14; abundance: NA; v_gene: TRBV29-1; CDR3aa: CSVGVGSADQPQHF; CDR3nt: TGCAGCGTGGGAGTGGGCAGTGCTGATCAGCCCCAGCATTTT
d_gene: TRBD1; j_gene: TRBJ1-5; len: 15; abundance: few; v_gene: TRBV6-2/TRBV6-3; CDR3aa: CASSPLDRQHQPQHF; CDR3nt: TGTGCCAGCAGTCCATTGGACAGGCAGCATCAGCCCCAGCATTTT
d_gene: NA; j_gene: TRBJ2-5; len: 11; abundance: few; v_gene: TRBV6-5; CDR3aa: CACSEETMQYF; CDR3nt: TGTGCCTGCAGTGAAGAGACTATGCAGTACTTC
d_gene: NA; j_gene: TRBJ2-7; len: 15; abundance: many; v_gene: TRBV20-1; CDR3aa: CSASTHYDGSYEQYF; CDR3nt: TGCAGTGCTTCCACGCACTACGACGGGTCCTACGAGCAGTACTTC
d_gene: NA; j_gene: TRBJ2-5; len: 15; abundance: few; v_gene: TRBV5-6; CDR3aa: CASSFLLGYEETQYF; CDR3nt: TGTGCCAGCAGCTTTCTCCTGGGCTACGAGGAGACCCAGTACTTC
d_gene: NA; j_gene: TRBJ1-2; len: 13; abundance: few; v_gene: TRBV5-5; CDR3aa: CTGSLGGDYGYTF; CDR3nt: TGTACCGGCAGCTTGGGGGGTGACTATGGCTACACCTTC
d_gene: NA; j_gene: TRBJ1-1; len: 16; abundance: NA; v_gene: TRBV20-1; CDR3aa: CSARGGVNQLGTEAFF; CDR3nt: TGCAGTGCTAGGGGCGGGGTAAATCAGTTGGGCACTGAAGCTTTCTTT
d_gene: NA; j_gene: TRBJ2-7; len: 13; abundance: NA; v_gene: TRBV7-8; CDR3aa: CASSFADPYEQYF; CDR3nt: TGTGCCAGCAGCTTCGCAGATCCCTACGAGCAGTACTTC
d_gene: NA; j_gene: TRBJ2-7; len: 15; abundance: few; v_gene: TRBV12-3/TRBV12-4; CDR3aa: CASSSQLGRFSEQYF; CDR3nt: TGTGCCAGCAGTTCCCAATTGGGACGGTTTAGCGAGCAGTACTTC
d_gene: NA; j_gene: TRBJ1-1; len: 11; abundance: few; v_gene: TRBV29-1; CDR3aa: CSVETWTEAFF; CDR3nt: TGCAGCGTTGAGACGTGGACTGAAGCTTTCTTT
d_gene: NA; j_gene: TRBJ2-5; len: 15; abundance: NA; v_gene: TRBV6-2/TRBV6-3; CDR3aa: CASSYPDYFQETQYF; CDR3nt: TGTGCCAGCAGTTACCCTGACTATTTCCAAGAGACCCAGTACTTC
d_gene: NA; j_gene: TRBJ1-6; len: 13; abundance: NA; v_gene: TRBV5-1; CDR3aa: CASSSLDAGRLHF; CDR3nt: TGCGCCAGCAGCTCTCTGGACGCCGGACGACTCCACTTT
d_gene: NA; j_gene: TRBJ1-6; len: 16; abundance: few; v_gene: TRBV7-9; CDR3aa: CASSHPDSSYNSPLHF; CDR3nt: TGTGCCAGCAGCCACCCGGACAGCTCCTATAATTCACCCCTCCACTTT
d_gene: NA; j_gene: TRBJ2-7; len: 17; abundance: NA; v_gene: TRBV4-1; CDR3aa: CASSQGSQRLYAYEQYF; CDR3nt: TGCGCCAGCAGCCAAGGTAGTCAGCGTTTGTACGCTTACGAGCAGTACTTC
d_gene: NA; j_gene: TRBJ2-7; len: 19; abundance: few; v_gene: TRBV7-9; CDR3aa: CASSPPIHRVLSLSYEQYF; CDR3nt: TGTGCCAGCAGCCCTCCGATCCATCGGGTGTTGAGTTTATCCTACGAGCAGTACTTC
d_gene: NA; j_gene: TRBJ2-5; len: 16; abundance: few; v_gene: TRBV20-1; CDR3aa: CSASSRSRVYQETQYF; CDR3nt: TGCAGTGCTAGTTCCAGGTCGAGAGTATACCAAGAGACCCAGTACTTC
d_gene: TRBD2; j_gene: TRBJ2-3; len: 14; abundance: NA; v_gene: TRBV10-3; CDR3aa: CAVTASGTTDTQYF; CDR3nt: TGTGCCGTCACGGCTAGCGGGACCACAGATACGCAGTATTTT
d_gene: NA; j_gene: TRBJ1-6; len: 16; abundance: NA; v_gene: TRBV6-5; CDR3aa: CASTYAGRQYNSPLHF; CDR3nt: TGTGCCAGCACCTATGCCGGGAGACAGTATAATTCACCCCTCCACTTT
d_gene: NA; j_gene: TRBJ1-4; len: 13; abundance: few; v_gene: TRBV6-6; CDR3aa: CASKAGGGEKLFF; CDR3nt: TGTGCCAGCAAGGCCGGCGGGGGTGAAAAACTGTTTTTT
d_gene: TRBD1; j_gene: TRBJ2-4; len: 17; abundance: NA; v_gene: TRBV28; CDR3aa: CASTPFQGAEAKNIQYF; CDR3nt: TGTGCCAGCACCCCTTTCCAGGGGGCGGAGGCCAAAAACATTCAGTACTTC
d_gene: NA; j_gene: TRBJ1-1; len: 16; abundance: NA; v_gene: TRBV7-3; CDR3aa: CASSLNGPWTNTEAFF; CDR3nt: TGTGCCAGCAGCTTAAATGGTCCCTGGACAAACACTGAAGCTTTCTTT
d_gene: NA; j_gene: TRBJ1-6; len: 13; abundance: NA; v_gene: TRBV6-5; CDR3aa: CASSLRAGPPLHF; CDR3nt: TGTGCCAGCAGTTTGAGGGCCGGCCCACCCCTCCACTTT
d_gene: TRBD1; j_gene: TRBJ1-2; len: 15; abundance: NA; v_gene: TRBV7-6; CDR3aa: CASSWAGGVVDGYTF; CDR3nt: TGTGCCAGCAGCTGGGCAGGGGGCGTAGTCGATGGCTACACCTTC
d_gene: NA; j_gene: TRBJ1-2; len: 15; abundance: few; v_gene: TRBV7-8; CDR3aa: CASSLDRFYNYGYTF; CDR3nt: TGTGCCAGCAGCTTAGATCGGTTCTATAACTATGGCTACACCTTC
d_gene: NA; j_gene: TRBJ2-7; len: 13; abundance: few; v_gene: TRBV2; CDR3aa: CASRDLTGREQYF; CDR3nt: TGTGCCAGCAGGGACCTGACAGGTCGCGAGCAGTACTTC
d_gene: NA; j_gene: TRBJ1-2; len: 14; abundance: NA; v_gene: TRBV6-1; CDR3aa: CASSEARVYYGYTF; CDR3nt: TGTGCCAGCAGTGAAGCGCGGGTCTACTATGGCTACACCTTC